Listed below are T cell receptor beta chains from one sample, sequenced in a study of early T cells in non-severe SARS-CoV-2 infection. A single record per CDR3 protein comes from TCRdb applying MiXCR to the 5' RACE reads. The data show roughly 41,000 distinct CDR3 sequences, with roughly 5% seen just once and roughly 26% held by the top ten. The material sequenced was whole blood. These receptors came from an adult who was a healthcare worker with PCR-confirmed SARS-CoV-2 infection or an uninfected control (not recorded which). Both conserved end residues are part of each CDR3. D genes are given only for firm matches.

CASSPPSQETQYF	TRBV7-2	TRBJ2-5	.
CASSQDGTPYEQYF	TRBV14	TRBJ2-7	.
CASSYSGNSYEQYF	TRBV27	TRBJ2-7	.
CASSLSGRGTEAFF	TRBV6-5	TRBJ1-1	.
CASSSYSTDTQYF	TRBV11-2	TRBJ2-3	.
CASSQESGVNTEAFF	TRBV4-2	TRBJ1-1	.
CASSLGAANTEAFF	TRBV7-8	TRBJ1-1	.
CATSDSRGGQPQHF	TRBV24-1	TRBJ1-5	.
CASRLQGSETQYF	TRBV27	TRBJ2-5	.
CASSLVLGRGVSYNEQFF	TRBV7-2	TRBJ2-1	TRBD2
CASSLTVGQETQYF	TRBV7-2	TRBJ2-5	.
CTSSYRAGELFF	TRBV5-4	TRBJ2-2	.
CASSLSFQGAVYNEQFF	TRBV3-1	TRBJ2-1	TRBD1
CASSLDRHYEQYF	TRBV11-2	TRBJ2-7	.
CASSSIESGELFF	TRBV5-5	TRBJ2-2	.
CASCCTSAFYEQYF	TRBV6-2/TRBV6-3	TRBJ2-7	TRBD2
CSASRDNLLADTQYF	TRBV20-1	TRBJ2-3	.
CASSLNYAGTGKETQYF	TRBV5-1	TRBJ2-5	TRBD1
CSARDPGLAEETQYF	TRBV20-1	TRBJ2-5	TRBD2
CASSGTWSYEQYF	TRBV2	TRBJ2-7	.
CASSSPTSVNTEAFF	TRBV6-2/TRBV6-3	TRBJ1-1	.
CASGYRVYNEQFF	TRBV19	TRBJ2-1	.
CAISEPDRTYEQYF	TRBV10-3	TRBJ2-7	TRBD1
CASSRRLGEQYF	TRBV11-1	TRBJ2-7	.
CASSQTVTYEQYF	TRBV6-1	TRBJ2-7	.
CASSPQETQYF	TRBV7-9	TRBJ2-5	.
CAVQGGTDTQYF	TRBV10-3	TRBJ2-3	TRBD1
CASSYSPEFEQFF	TRBV6-6	TRBJ2-1	.
CASSLAPASQAGGGYTF	TRBV7-9	TRBJ1-2	TRBD1
CSGGTGTGNEQYF	TRBV29-1	TRBJ2-7	TRBD1
CSARPTGRQNEKLFF	TRBV20-1	TRBJ1-4	.
CASRLFPYEQYF	TRBV6-2/TRBV6-3	TRBJ2-7	.
CASSLVLGLTEAFF	TRBV7-2	TRBJ1-1	.
CASSFSSGAQYF	TRBV12-3/TRBV12-4	TRBJ2-7	TRBD2
CASSVGLAGAEPGELFF	TRBV5-1	TRBJ2-2	TRBD2
CASSLVQGAGELFF	TRBV11-2	TRBJ2-2	.
CASSMRDEQYF	TRBV6-2/TRBV6-3	TRBJ2-7	.
CASSPGTSGDFTDTQYF	TRBV5-1	TRBJ2-3	TRBD2
CASGPLGGNRGDTQYF	TRBV28	TRBJ2-3	.
CASSPGTSGYEQYF	TRBV18	TRBJ2-7	TRBD2
CSARDNSLSEGDGYTF	TRBV20-1	TRBJ1-2	.
CASSQGLDYEQYF	TRBV7-2	TRBJ2-7	.
CASSSTVAGENNEQFF	TRBV6-6	TRBJ2-1	TRBD2
CASSLVAGVQDTQYF	TRBV7-2	TRBJ2-3	TRBD2
CASRAQGAYTGELFF	TRBV6-1	TRBJ2-2	TRBD1
CASSLRDTQYF	TRBV28	TRBJ2-3	.
CASSPVPGQGAYEQYF	TRBV6-5	TRBJ2-7	TRBD1
CASSLGASRDYGYTF	TRBV5-1	TRBJ1-2	.
CASSSTGTPAYEQYF	TRBV28	TRBJ2-7	.
CASSGHRRVGETQYF	TRBV2	TRBJ2-5	.
CASGTGGETQYF	TRBV11-2	TRBJ2-5	TRBD2
CSVRGDRGGDEQFF	TRBV20-1	TRBJ2-1	TRBD1
CSAPTGLGNEQFF	TRBV20-1	TRBJ2-1	.
CASSRGRVPSGTYEQFF	TRBV6-5	TRBJ2-1	TRBD2